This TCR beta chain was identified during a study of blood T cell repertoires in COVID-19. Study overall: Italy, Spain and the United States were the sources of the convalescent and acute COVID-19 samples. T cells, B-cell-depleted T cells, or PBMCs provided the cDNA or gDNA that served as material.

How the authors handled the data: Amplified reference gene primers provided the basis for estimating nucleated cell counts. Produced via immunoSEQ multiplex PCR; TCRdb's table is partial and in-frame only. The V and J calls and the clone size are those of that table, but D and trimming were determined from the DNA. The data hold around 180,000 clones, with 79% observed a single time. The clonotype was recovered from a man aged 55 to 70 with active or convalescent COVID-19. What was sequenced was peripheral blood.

CDR3 bases: TGTGCCACCAGGGTCGCCGGGAGGTCCGAGCAGTACTTC. Translation: CATRVAGRSEQYF. The V call is TRBV12-3 or TRBV12-4, the J call TRBJ2-7, with 7 bases matching TRBD2. The junction had 12 bases not matched to a gene; V was cut back by 10 bases and J by 6 bases. The CDR3 contains 13 residues.